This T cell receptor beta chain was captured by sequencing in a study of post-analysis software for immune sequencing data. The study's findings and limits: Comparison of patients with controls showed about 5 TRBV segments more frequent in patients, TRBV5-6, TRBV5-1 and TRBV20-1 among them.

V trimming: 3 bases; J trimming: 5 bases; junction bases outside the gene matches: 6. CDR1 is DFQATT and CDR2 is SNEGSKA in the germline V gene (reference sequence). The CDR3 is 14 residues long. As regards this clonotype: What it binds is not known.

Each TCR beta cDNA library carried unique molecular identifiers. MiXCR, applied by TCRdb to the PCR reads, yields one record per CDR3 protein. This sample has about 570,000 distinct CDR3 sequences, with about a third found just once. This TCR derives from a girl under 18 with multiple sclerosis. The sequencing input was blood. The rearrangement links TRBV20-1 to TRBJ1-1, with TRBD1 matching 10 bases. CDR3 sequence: CSASQGQGKTEAFF. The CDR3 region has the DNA TGCAGTGCTAGCCAGGGACAGGGGAAGACTGAAGCTTTCTTT.